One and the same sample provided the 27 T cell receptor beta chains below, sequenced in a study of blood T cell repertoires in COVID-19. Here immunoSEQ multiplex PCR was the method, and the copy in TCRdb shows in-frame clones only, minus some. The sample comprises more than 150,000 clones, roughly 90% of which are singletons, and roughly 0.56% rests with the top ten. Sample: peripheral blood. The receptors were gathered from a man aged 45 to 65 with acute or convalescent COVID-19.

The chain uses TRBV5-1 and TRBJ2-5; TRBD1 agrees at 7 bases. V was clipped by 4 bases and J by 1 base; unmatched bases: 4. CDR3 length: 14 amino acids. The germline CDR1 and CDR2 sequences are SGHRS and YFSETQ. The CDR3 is CASSPGQVQETQYF. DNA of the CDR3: TGCGCCAGCAGCCCCGGACAGGTCCAAGAGACCCAGTACTTC.

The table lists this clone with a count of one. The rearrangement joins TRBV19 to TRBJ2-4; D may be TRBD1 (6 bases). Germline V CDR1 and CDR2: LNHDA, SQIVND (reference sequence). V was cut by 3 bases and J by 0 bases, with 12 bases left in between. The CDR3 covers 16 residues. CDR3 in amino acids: CASSMTGAVAKNIQYF. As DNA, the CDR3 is TGTGCCAGTAGTATGACAGGCGCCGTAGCCAAAAACATTCAGTACTTC.

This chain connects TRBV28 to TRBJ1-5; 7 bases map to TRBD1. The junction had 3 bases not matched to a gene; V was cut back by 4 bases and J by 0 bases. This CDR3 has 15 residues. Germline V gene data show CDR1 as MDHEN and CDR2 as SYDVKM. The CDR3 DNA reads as TGTGCCAGCAGTTCGGGACAGTTTAGCAATCAGCCCCAGCATTTT. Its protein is CASSSGQFSNQPQHF.

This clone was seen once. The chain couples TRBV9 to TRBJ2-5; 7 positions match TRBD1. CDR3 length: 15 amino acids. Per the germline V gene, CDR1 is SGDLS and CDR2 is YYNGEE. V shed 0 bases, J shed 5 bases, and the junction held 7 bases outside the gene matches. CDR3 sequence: CASSVGQGYEETQYF. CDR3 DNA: TGTGCCAGCAGCGTAGGACAGGGCTACGAGGAGACCCAGTACTTC.

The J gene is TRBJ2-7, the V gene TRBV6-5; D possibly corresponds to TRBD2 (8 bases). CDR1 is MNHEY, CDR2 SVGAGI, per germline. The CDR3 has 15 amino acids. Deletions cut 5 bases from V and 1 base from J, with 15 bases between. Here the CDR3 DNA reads TGTGCCAGCAGTCCCGGGAGGGGGCTATCCTACGAGCAGTACGTC. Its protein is CASSPGRGLSYEQYV.

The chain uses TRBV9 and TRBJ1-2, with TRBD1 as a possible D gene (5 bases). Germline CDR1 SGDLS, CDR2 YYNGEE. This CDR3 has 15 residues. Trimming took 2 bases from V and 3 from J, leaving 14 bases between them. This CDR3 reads CASSVLAGGDYGYTF. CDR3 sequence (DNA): TGTGCCAGCAGCGTTCTCGCCGGGGGGGACTATGGCTACACCTTC.

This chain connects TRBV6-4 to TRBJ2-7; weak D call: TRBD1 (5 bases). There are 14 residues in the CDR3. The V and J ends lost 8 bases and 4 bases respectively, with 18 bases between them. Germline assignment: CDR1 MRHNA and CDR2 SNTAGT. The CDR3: CASPSTAQFYEQYV. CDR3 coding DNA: TGTGCCAGCCCTTCGACAGCACAATTTTACGAGCAGTACGTC.

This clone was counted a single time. The DNA of the CDR3 is TGTGCCAGCAGTTGGCAGGGGAGAAGCAATCAGCCCCAGCATTTT. Amino acids: CASSWQGRSNQPQHF. The chain uses TRBV28 and TRBJ1-5; TRBD1 might be the D (6 bases). CDR3 length: 15 residues. Germline CDR1 is MDHEN and CDR2 is SYDVKM. V shed 4 bases and J shed 1 base, with 11 bases lying between them.

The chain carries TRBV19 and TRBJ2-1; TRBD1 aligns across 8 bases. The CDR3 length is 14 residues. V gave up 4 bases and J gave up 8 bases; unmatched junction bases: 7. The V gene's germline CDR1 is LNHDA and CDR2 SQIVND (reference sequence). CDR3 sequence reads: CASSTYRQGYEQFF. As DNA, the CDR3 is TGTGCCAGTAGTACATACAGACAGGGGTATGAGCAGTTCTTC.

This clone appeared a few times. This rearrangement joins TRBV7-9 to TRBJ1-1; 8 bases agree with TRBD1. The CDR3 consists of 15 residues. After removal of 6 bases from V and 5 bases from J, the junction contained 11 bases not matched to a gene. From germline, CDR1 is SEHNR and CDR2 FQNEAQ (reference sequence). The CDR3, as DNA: TGTGCCAGCAGTTCGAAGGGGACAGGATCAACTGAAGCTTTCTTT. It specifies CASSSKGTGSTEAFF.

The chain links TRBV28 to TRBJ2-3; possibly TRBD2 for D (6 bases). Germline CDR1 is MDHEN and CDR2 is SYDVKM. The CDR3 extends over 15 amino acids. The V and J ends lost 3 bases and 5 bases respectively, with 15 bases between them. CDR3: CASSFPMAGRDTQYF. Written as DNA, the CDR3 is TGTGCCAGCAGTTTCCCGATGGCGGGAAGAGATACGCAGTATTTT.

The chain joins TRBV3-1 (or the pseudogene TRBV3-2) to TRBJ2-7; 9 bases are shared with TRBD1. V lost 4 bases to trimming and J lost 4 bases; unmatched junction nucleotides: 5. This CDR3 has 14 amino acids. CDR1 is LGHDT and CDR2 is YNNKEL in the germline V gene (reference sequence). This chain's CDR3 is CASSLSGQGYEQYF. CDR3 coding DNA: TGTGCCAGCAGCCTATCGGGACAGGGATACGAGCAGTACTTC.

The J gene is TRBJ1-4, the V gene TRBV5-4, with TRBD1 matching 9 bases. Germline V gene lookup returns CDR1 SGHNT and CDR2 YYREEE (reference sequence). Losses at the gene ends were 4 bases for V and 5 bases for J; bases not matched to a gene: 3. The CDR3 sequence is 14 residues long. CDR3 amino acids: CASSGDRANEKLFF. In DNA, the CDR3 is TGTGCCAGCAGCGGGGACAGGGCAAATGAAAAACTGTTTTTT.

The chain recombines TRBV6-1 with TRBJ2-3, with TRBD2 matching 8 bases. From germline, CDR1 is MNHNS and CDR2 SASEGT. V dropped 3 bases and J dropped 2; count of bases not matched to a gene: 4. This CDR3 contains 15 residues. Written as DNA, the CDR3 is TGTGCCAGCAGTGAGCGGCGGGGGGACACAGATACGCAGTATTTT. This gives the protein CASSERRGDTDTQYF.

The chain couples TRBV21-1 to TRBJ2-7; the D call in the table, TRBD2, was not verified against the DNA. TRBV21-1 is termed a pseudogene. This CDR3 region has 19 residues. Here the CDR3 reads CASSKGGWRGTSGGYEQYV. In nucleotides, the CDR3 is TGTGCCAGCAGCAAAGGAGGTTGGCGGGGGACTAGCGGGGGCTACGAGCAGTACGTC.

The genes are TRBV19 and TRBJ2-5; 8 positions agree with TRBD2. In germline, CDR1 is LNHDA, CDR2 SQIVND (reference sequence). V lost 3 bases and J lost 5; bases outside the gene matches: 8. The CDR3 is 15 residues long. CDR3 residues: CASSIAGTRAETQYF. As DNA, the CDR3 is TGTGCCAGTAGTATCGCGGGGACTAGGGCGGAGACCCAGTACTTC.

CDR3 DNA sequence: TGTGCCAGCAGTTACAGTGGCATCTCTGGAAACACCATATATTTT. Protein sequence: CASSYSGISGNTIYF. The rearrangement links TRBV6-6 to TRBJ1-3, with D hard to call. Between the trimmed V and J ends, which lost 2 bases and 0 bases, there was a span of 8 bases. Germline V lookup: CDR1 MNHNY, CDR2 SVGAGI (reference sequence). CDR3 size: 15 residues.

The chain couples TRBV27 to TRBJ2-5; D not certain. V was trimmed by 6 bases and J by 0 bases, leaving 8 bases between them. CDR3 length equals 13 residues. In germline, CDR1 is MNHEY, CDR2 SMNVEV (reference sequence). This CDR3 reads CASRQAYQETQYF. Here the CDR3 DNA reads TGTGCCAGCAGGCAAGCGTACCAAGAGACCCAGTACTTC.

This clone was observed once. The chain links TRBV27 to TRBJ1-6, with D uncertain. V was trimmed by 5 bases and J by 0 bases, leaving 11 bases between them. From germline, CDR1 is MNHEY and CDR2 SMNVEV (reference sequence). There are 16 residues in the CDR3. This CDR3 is CASSSQVSSYNSPLHF. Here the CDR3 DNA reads TGTGCCAGCAGTAGTCAAGTGAGCTCCTATAATTCACCCCTCCACTTT.

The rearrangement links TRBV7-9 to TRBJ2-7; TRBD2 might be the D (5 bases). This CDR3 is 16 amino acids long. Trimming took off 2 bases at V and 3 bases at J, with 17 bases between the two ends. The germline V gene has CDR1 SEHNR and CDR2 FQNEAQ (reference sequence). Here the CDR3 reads CASSLTLRDSLYEQYF. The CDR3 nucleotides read TGTGCCAGCAGCTTAACCCTCCGGGATAGTCTCTACGAGCAGTACTTC. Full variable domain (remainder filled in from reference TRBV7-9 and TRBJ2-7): DTGVSQNPRHKITKRGQNVTFRCDPISEHNRLYWYRQTLGQGPEFLTYFQNEAQLEKSRLLSDRFSAERPKGSFSTLEIQRTEQGDSAMYLCASSLTLRDSLYEQYFGPGTRLTVT.

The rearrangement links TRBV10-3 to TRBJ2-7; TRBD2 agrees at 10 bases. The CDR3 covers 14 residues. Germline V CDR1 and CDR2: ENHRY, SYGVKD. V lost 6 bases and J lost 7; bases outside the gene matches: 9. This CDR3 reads CAIRATSGTGEQYF. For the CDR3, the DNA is TGTGCCATCAGAGCAACTAGCGGGACCGGGGAGCAGTACTTC.

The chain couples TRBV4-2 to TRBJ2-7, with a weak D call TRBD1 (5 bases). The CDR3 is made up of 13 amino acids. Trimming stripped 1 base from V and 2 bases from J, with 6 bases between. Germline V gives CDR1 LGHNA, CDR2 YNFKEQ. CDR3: CASSQVDTYEQYF. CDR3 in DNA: TGTGCCAGCAGCCAAGTGGACACCTACGAGCAGTACTTC.

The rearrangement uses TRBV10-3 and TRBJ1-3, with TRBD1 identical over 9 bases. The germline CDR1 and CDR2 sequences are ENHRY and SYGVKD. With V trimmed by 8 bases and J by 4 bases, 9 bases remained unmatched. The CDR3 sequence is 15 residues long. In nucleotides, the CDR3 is TGTGCCATCGGTCCGGGACAGGGAGTCGGAAACACCATATATTTT. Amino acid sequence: CAIGPGQGVGNTIYF.

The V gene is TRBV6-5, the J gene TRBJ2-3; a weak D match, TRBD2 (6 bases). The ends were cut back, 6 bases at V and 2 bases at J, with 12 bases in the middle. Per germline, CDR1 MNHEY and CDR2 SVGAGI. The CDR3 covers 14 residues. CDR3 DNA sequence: TGTGCCAGCAGGCCGGGACTCTTCACAGATACGCAGTATTTT. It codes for CASRPGLFTDTQYF.

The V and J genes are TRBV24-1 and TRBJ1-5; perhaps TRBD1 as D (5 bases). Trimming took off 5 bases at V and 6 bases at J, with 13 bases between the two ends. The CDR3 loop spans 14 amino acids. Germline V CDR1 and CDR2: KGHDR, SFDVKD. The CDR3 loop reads CATSVGGVGQPQHF. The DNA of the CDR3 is TGTGCCACCAGTGTGGGGGGGGTCGGTCAGCCCCAGCATTTT.

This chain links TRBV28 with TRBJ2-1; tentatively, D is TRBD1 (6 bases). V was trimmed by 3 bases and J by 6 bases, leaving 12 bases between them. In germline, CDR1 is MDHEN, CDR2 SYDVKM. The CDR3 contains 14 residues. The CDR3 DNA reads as TGTGCCAGCAGTTTTGAGGACAGAAGCAATGAGCAGTTCTTC. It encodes CASSFEDRSNEQFF. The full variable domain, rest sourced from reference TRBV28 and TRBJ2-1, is DVKVTQSSRYLVKRTGEKVFLECVQDMDHENMFWYRQDPGLGLRLIYFSYDVKMKEKGDIPEGYSVSREKKERFSLILESASTNQTSMYLCASSFEDRSNEQFFGPGTRLTVL.

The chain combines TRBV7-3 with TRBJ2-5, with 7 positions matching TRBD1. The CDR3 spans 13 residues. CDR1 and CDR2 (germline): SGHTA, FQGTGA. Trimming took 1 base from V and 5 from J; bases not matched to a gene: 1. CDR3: CASSLMGQETQYF. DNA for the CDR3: TGTGCCAGCAGCTTAATGGGACAGGAGACCCAGTACTTC.